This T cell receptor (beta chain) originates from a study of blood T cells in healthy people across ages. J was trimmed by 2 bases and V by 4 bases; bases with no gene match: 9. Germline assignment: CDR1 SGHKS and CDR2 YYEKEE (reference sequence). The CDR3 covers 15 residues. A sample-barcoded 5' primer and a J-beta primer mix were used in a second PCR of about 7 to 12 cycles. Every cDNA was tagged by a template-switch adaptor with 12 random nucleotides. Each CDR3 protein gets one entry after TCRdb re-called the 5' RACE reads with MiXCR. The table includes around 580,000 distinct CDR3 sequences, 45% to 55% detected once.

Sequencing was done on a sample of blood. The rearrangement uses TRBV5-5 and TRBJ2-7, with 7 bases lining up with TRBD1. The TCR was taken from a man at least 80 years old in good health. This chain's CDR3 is CASSPTLQGTYEQYF. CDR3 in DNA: TGTGCCAGCAGCCCTACCCTACAGGGGACCTACGAGCAGTACTTC.